This record concerns one TCR beta chain sequence. The data are from a study of T cell responses to AZD1222 COVID-19 vaccine. The CDR3 runs 13 residues. Profiling relied on immunoSEQ multiplex PCR, and the TCRdb table lists in-frame clones only, not all of them. This table has some 120,000 clones, roughly 86% appearing once. The rearrangement joins TRBV21-1 to TRBJ2-5; the table's D call, TRBD1, was not checked against the DNA. TRBV21-1 has pseudogene status. The material sequenced was peripheral blood, taken on day 0 of AZD1222 vaccination. The clonotype comes from an adult in good health. CDR3: CASSSVPMFPQYF. CDR3 DNA sequence: TGTGCCAGCAGTTCAGTGCCCATGTTCCCCCAGTACTTC.